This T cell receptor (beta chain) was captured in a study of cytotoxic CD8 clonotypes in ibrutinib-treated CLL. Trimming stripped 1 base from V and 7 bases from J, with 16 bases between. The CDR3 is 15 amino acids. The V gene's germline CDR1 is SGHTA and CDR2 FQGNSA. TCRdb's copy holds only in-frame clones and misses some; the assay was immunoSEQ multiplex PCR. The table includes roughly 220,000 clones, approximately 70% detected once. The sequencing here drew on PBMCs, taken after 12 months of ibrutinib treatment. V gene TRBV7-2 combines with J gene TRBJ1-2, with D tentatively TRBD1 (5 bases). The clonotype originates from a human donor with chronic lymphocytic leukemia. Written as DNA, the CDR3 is TGTGCCAGCAGCTTAGACACCTCAGGGCCGGTTGGCTACACCTTC. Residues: CASSLDTSGPVGYTF.